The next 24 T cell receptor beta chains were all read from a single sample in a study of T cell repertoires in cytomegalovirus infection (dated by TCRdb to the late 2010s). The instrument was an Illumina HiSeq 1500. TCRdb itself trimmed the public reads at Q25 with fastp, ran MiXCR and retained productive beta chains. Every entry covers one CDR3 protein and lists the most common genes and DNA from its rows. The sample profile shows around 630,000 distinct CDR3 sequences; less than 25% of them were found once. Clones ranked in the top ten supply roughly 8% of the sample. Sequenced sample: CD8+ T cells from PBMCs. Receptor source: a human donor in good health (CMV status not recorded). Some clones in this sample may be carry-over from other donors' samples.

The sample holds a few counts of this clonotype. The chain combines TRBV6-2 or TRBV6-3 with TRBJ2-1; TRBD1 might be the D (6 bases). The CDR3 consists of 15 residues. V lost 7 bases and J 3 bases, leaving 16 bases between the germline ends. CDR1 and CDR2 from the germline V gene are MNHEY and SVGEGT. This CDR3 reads CASKSGTSFYNEQFF. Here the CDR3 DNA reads TGTGCCAGCAAATCCGGGACAAGTTTCTACAATGAGCAGTTCTTC.

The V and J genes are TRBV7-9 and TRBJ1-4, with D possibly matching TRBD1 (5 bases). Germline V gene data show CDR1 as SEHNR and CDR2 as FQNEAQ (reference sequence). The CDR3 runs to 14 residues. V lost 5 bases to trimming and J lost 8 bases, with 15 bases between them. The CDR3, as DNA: TGTGCCAGCAGCGACCTCGGGGCAGGAGAAAAACTGTTTTTT. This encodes CASSDLGAGEKLFF.

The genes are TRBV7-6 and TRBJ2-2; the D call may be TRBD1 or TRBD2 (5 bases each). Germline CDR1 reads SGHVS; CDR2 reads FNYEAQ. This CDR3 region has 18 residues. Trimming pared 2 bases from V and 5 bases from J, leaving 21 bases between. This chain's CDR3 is CASSLLVRYGGPTGELFF. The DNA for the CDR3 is TGTGCCAGCAGCTTATTGGTTCGGTATGGGGGTCCGACCGGGGAGCTGTTTTTT.

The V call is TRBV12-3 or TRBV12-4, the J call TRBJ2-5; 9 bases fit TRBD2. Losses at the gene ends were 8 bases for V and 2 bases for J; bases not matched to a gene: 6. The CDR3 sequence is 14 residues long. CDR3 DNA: TGTGCCAGCGCGAGCGGGGGGCTTCAAGAGACCCAGTACTTC. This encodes CASASGGLQETQYF.

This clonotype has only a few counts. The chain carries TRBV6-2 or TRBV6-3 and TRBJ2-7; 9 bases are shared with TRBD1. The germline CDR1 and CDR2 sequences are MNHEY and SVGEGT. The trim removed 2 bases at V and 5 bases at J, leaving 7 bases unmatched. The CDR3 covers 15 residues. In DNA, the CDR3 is TGTGCCAGCAGTTACCTAATGGACAGGGGCCACGAGCAGTACGTC. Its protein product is CASSYLMDRGHEQYV.

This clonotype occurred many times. CDR3 loop: CASSPRQFNYGYTF. The CDR3 nucleotides are TGTGCCAGCAGCCCGAGGCAGTTTAACTATGGCTACACCTTC. The chain uses TRBV7-9 and TRBJ1-2; D not resolved. The CDR3 has 14 amino acids. Germline CDR1 is SEHNR and CDR2 is FQNEAQ (reference sequence). V shed 5 bases and J shed 1 base, with 11 bases lying between them.

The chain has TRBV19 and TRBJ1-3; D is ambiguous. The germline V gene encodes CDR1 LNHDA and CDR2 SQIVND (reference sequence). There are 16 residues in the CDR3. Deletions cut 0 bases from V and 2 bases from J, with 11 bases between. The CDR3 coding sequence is TGTGCCAGTAGTATAGATGAGGAGCCGGCTGGAAACACCATATATTTT. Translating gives CASSIDEEPAGNTIYF.

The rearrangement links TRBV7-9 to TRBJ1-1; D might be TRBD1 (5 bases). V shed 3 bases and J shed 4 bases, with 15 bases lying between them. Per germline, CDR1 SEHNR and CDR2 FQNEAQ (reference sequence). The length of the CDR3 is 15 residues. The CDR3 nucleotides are TGTGCCAGCAGCTTGCCGGTCGTGGGGGGCACTGAAGCTTTCTTT. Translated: CASSLPVVGGTEAFF.

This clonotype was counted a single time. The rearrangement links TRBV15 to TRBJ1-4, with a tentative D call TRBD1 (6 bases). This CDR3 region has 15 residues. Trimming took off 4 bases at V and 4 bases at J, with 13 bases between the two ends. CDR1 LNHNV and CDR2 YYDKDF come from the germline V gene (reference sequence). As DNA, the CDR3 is TGTGCCACCAGCATGGACAGAGGGTTTAATGAAAAACTGTTTTTT. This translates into CATSMDRGFNEKLFF.

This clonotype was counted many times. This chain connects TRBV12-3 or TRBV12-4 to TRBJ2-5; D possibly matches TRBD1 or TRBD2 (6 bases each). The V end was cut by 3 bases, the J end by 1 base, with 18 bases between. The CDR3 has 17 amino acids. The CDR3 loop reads CASSLVRRGTAQETQYF. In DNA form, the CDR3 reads TGTGCCAGCAGTTTGGTACGGAGGGGGACGGCCCAAGAGACCCAGTACTTC.

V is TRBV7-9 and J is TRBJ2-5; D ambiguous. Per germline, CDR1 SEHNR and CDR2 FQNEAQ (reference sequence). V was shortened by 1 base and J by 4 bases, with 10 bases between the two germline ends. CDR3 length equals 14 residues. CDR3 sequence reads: CASSLGRPGETQYF. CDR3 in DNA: TGTGCCAGCAGCTTAGGCCGACCCGGAGAGACCCAGTACTTC.

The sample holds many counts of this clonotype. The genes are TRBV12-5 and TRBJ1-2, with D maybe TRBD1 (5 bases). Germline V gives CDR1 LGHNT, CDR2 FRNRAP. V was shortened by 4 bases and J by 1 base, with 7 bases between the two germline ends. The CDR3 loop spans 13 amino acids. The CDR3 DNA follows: TGTGCTAGTGGTTGGACAAATAACTATGGCTACACCTTC. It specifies CASGWTNNYGYTF.

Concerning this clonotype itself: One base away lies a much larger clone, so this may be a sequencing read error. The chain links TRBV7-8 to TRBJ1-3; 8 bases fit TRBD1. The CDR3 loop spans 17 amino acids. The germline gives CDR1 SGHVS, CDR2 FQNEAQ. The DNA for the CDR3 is TGTGTCAGCAGCTTACCAAAGACAGGGGCCAGTGGAAACACCATATATTTT. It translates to CVSSLPKTGASGNTIYF.

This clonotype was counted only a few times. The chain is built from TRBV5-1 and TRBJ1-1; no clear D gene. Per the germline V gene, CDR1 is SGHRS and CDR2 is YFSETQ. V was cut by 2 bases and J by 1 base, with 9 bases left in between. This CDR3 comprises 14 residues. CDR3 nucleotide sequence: TGCGCCAGCAGCTTAGACTCCTGGAACACTGAAGCTTTCTTT. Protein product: CASSLDSWNTEAFF.

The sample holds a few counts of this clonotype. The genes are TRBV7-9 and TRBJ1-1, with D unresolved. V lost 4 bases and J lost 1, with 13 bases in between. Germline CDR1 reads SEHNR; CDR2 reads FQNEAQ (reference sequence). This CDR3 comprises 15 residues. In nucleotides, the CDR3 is TGTGCCAGCAGCTCCCTAGGCCGGGGGAACACTGAAGCTTTCTTT. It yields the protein CASSSLGRGNTEAFF.

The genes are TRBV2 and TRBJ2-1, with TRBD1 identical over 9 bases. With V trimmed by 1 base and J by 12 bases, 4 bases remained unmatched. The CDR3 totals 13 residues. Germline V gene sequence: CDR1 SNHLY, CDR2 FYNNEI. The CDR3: CASSEVPTGGQFF. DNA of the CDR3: TGTGCCAGCAGTGAAGTCCCGACAGGGGGGCAGTTCTTC.

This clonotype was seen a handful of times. The CDR3 coding sequence is TGTGCCAGCACTGCGGTATTCGGCCATACGCAGTATTTT. It translates to CASTAVFGHTQYF. The chain links TRBV28 to TRBJ2-3; no clear D. The V end lost 7 bases, the J end lost 7 bases, and 15 bases lay between the germline ends. The CDR3 is 13 amino acids. Germline lookup yields CDR1 MDHEN and CDR2 SYDVKM.

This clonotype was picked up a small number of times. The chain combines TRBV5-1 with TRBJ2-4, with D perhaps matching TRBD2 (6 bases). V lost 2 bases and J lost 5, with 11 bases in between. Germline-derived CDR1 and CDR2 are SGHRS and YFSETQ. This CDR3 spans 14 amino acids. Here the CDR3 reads CASSFSPGENIQYF. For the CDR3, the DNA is TGCGCCAGCAGCTTTAGTCCGGGGGAAAACATTCAGTACTTC.

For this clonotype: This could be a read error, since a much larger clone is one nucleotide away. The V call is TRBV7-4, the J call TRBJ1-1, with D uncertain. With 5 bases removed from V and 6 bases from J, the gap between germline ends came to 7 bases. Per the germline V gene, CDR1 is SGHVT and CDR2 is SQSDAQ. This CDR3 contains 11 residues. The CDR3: CASSIRPEAFF. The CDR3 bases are TGTGCCAGCAGCATCCGCCCTGAAGCTTTCTTT.

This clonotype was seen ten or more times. CDR3 sequence (DNA): TGTGCCAGCACCCCGCTTTTGGACAGTCATGAAAAACTGTTTTTT. Amino acids: CASTPLLDSHEKLFF. The chain recombines TRBV12-3 or TRBV12-4 with TRBJ1-4; perhaps TRBD1 as D (6 bases). The V and J ends lost 7 bases and 6 bases respectively, with 18 bases between them. The CDR3 spans 15 residues.

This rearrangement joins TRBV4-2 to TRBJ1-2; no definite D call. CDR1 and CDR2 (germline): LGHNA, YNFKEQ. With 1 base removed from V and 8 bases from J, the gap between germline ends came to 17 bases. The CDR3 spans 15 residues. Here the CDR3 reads CASSQGEETVWGYTF. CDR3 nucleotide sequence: TGTGCCAGCAGCCAAGGAGAGGAAACTGTCTGGGGCTACACCTTC.

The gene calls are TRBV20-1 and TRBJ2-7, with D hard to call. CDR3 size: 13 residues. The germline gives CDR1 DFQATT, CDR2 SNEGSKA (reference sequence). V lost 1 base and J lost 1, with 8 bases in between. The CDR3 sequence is CSARVWGSYEQYF. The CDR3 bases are TGCAGTGCTAGAGTGTGGGGATCCTACGAGCAGTACTTC.

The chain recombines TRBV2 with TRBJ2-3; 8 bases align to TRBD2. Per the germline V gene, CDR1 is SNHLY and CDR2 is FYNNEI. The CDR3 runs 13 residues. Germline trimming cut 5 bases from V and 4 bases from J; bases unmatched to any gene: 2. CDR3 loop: CASSTAGADTQYF. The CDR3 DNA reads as TGTGCCAGCAGTACAGCGGGGGCAGATACGCAGTATTTT.

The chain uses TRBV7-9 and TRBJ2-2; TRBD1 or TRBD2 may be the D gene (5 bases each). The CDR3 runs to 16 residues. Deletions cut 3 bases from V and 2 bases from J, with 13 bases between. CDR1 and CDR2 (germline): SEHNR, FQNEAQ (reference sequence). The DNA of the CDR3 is TGTGCCAGCAGCTTCATCTCGGGGCCTAACACCGGGGAGCTGTTTTTT. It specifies CASSFISGPNTGELFF.